The clone carrying this T cell receptor beta chain was counted only a few times. Its antigen is currently unknown. These data are taken from a study of Graves' ophthalmopathy and Graves' hyperthyroidism. Study-level results: Most thyroid clonotypes with frequency above 0.001 were detected in blood too. Ophthalmopathy progression cases were predicted by the model with 55% to 71% sensitivity and 72.22% specificity.

The CDR3 spans 13 residues. The germline V gene has CDR1 DFQATT and CDR2 SNEGSKA (reference sequence). Trimming cost V 0 bases and J 3 bases, with 8 bases left between them. As diagnostic evidence, clinical symptoms, serum thyroxine, TRAb, thyroid ultrasound and orbital computed tomography were relied upon. PBMCs were isolated from an approximately 10 ml sample of fresh peripheral blood. The sequenced template was RNA, covering the TCR beta CDR3 region. After a first-round RT-PCR with HTBI primers, a second-round multiplex PCR was run. TCRdb analysed the multiplex PCR reads with MiXCR anew, one entry per CDR3 protein. This sample has about 740,000 distinct CDR3 sequences, with 35% to 50% found just once.

Sample: peripheral blood. The sequence was obtained from an adult man with Graves' ophthalmopathy. The chain employs TRBV20-1 and TRBJ1-1, with D hard to call. The CDR3 DNA is TGCAGTGCTAGAGATAGGCAGGACACTGAAGCTTTCTTT. Translated: CSARDRQDTEAFF.